These 9 T cell receptor beta chains originate from one sample sequenced in a study of blood T cell repertoires in COVID-19. Method: immunoSEQ multiplex PCR; TCRdb's copy keeps in-frame clones and lacks some. In the table there are 13,000 to 15,000 clones, around four fifths of which are singletons. The sequencing input was peripheral blood. Every receptor here comes from a man between 40 and 49 years old with active or convalescent COVID-19.

The V gene is TRBV7-8, the J gene TRBJ1-1, with 7 bases aligning to TRBD1. The germline V gene encodes CDR1 SGHVS and CDR2 FQNEAQ. The CDR3 is made up of 14 amino acids. J was trimmed by 4 bases and V by 5 bases; bases with no gene match: 7. This CDR3 reads CASSPWTGLTEAFF. CDR3 sequence (DNA): TGTGCCAGCAGCCCATGGACAGGCCTCACTGAAGCTTTCTTT.

This chain connects TRBV12-3 or TRBV12-4 to TRBJ1-1; the D gene is possibly TRBD1 (6 bases). The CDR3 spans 13 residues. V gave up 4 bases and J gave up 4 bases, with 10 bases separating them. The CDR3 sequence: CASSYSGATEAFF. The CDR3 bases are TGTGCCAGCAGTTACTCAGGGGCCACTGAAGCTTTCTTT.

The chain carries TRBV12-5 and TRBJ2-7; maybe TRBD2 (6 bases). With 1 base removed from V and 3 bases from J, the gap between germline ends came to 7 bases. Germline CDR1 reads LGHNT; CDR2 reads FRNRAP. The CDR3 spans 13 residues. This CDR3 is CASGLAGSYEQYF. The CDR3, as DNA: TGTGCTAGTGGTTTGGCCGGGAGCTACGAGCAGTACTTC.

The chain uses TRBV27 and TRBJ1-1; D uncertain. The CDR3 runs to 15 residues. Between the trimmed V and J ends, which lost 0 bases and 4 bases, there was a span of 12 bases. Germline V gene lookup returns CDR1 MNHEY and CDR2 SMNVEV (reference sequence). CDR3 DNA sequence: TGTGCCAGCAGTTTATCGGCTCCAGGCCTCACTGAAGCTTTCTTT. It is translated as CASSLSAPGLTEAFF.

This clone has only one observation. The chain is built from TRBV9 and TRBJ2-5, with TRBD2 as a possible D gene (5 bases). The CDR3 covers 14 residues. Trimming took 4 bases from V and 5 from J, leaving 15 bases between them. Germline CDR1 reads SGDLS; CDR2 reads YYNGEE. The CDR3 sequence: CASSSPGSRETQYF. For the CDR3, the DNA is TGTGCCAGCAGCTCTCCGGGATCGAGGGAGACCCAGTACTTC. Full variable domain (outside the CDR3, taken from reference TRBV9 and TRBJ2-5): DSGVTQTPKHLITATGQRVTLRCSPRSGDLSVYWYQQSLDQGLQFLIQYYNGEERAKGNILERFSAQQFPDLHSELNLSSLELGDSALYFCASSSPGSRETQYFGPGTRLLVL.

The V gene is TRBV20-1, the J gene TRBJ2-1, with 9 bases that match TRBD2. Germline values: CDR1 DFQATT, CDR2 SNEGSKA (reference sequence). J was trimmed by 8 bases and V by 3 bases; bases with no gene match: 14. The CDR3 has 16 amino acids. The CDR3, as DNA: TGCAGTGCTAGTGGAGTTGCGGGGGGGCTTGGCTATGAGCAGTTCTTC. It is translated as CSASGVAGGLGYEQFF.

The J gene is TRBJ2-4, the V gene TRBV5-1; the D gene is possibly TRBD2 (6 bases). Germline lookup yields CDR1 SGHRS and CDR2 YFSETQ. Trimming took 2 bases from V and 9 from J, leaving 18 bases between them. The CDR3 is 15 amino acids. The CDR3 sequence is CASSFQGGEDSIQYF. The CDR3 DNA reads as TGCGCCAGCAGCTTCCAGGGTGGGGAGGATAGCATTCAGTACTTC.

V usage is TRBV6-6 and J usage is TRBJ2-3; D is perhaps TRBD2 (5 bases). The CDR3 spans 12 residues. Trimming took 4 bases from V and 6 from J, leaving 8 bases between them. The germline CDR1 and CDR2 sequences are MNHNY and SVGAGI (reference sequence). CDR3 in DNA: TGTGCCAGCAGTTCCACGGGGGATACGCAGTATTTT. Translated: CASSSTGDTQYF.

The chain employs TRBV11-3 and TRBJ2-2; D unclear. CDR1 is SGHNT, CDR2 YENEEA, per germline. Trimming removed 8 bases from V and 6 bases from J, with 10 bases in between. The CDR3 runs 12 residues. The CDR3 DNA is TGTGCCAGCCGGCTTGGGCCCGGGGAGCTGTTTTTT. This codes for CASRLGPGELFF.